This T cell receptor beta chain was retrieved from a study of blood T cell repertoires in COVID-19. Looking at the study overall: There were acute and convalescent COVID-19 samples, and they came from the United States, Italy and Spain.

Profiled with immunoSEQ multiplex PCR; TCRdb holds only in-frame clones, not every one. The sample includes about 44,000 clones, roughly nine tenths of them seen just once. The sample taken for sequencing was peripheral blood. This clonotype originated in a man between 65 and 79 years old with active COVID-19.

This chain's CDR3 is CASSVAPRTGNSPLHF. In DNA form, the CDR3 reads TGTGCCAGCAGCGTAGCTCCCAGGACGGGGAATTCACCCCTCCACTTT. This chain links TRBV9 with TRBJ1-6; no definite D call. V lost 0 bases and J 7 bases, leaving 14 bases between the germline ends. CDR1 SGDLS and CDR2 YYNGEE come from the germline V gene. The length of the CDR3 is 16 residues. Looking up the rest from reference TRBV9 and TRBJ1-6 gives the full variable domain: DSGVTQTPKHLITATGQRVTLRCSPRSGDLSVYWYQQSLDQGLQFLIQYYNGEERAKGNILERFSAQQFPDLHSELNLSSLELGDSALYFCASSVAPRTGNSPLHFGNGTRLTVT.